The clone carrying this TCR beta chain was picked up many times. TCRdb called the RT-PCR reads again in MiXCR, with one record for every CDR3 protein. The sample records more than 550,000 distinct CDR3 sequences, around 14% being singletons. Sequenced input: memory CD4+ T cells from blood. The sequence derives from a female donor in good health, serving as a healthy control.

The DNA for the CDR3 is TGCAGCGTTGTGGCCAGGACCTATGGCTACACCTTC. Translation: CSVVARTYGYTF. This rearrangement joins TRBV29-1 to TRBJ1-2, with D hard to call. Trimming removed 4 bases at V and 4 bases at J, with 10 bases between. The germline V gene encodes CDR1 SQVTM and CDR2 ANQGSEA. The CDR3 consists of 12 residues.